The 29 T cell receptor beta chains listed next were all sequenced from one sample in a study of cytomegalovirus exposure and HLA in healthy donors. The PCR was carried out with 60 Vbeta primers and 13 Jbeta primers. Produced via immunoSEQ multiplex PCR; TCRdb's table is partial and in-frame only. The data contain some 200,000 clones, roughly four fifths of them singletons. Sequenced: PBMCs. These receptor sequences come from a woman aged 30 to 39 in good health and CMV-seropositive.

V and J are TRBV10-1 and TRBJ2-1; 12 bases line up with TRBD2. The CDR3 sequence is 14 residues long. In germline, CDR1 is WNHNN, CDR2 SYGVQD (reference sequence). Unmatched junction bases numbered 5, after V lost 4 bases and J lost 10 bases. The CDR3: CASSGTSGGHEQFF. In nucleotides, the CDR3 is TGCGCCAGCAGTGGTACTAGCGGGGGGCACGAGCAGTTCTTC.

The rearrangement joins TRBV6-6 to TRBJ2-7; 10 positions agree with TRBD1. V lost 4 bases to trimming and J lost 1 base; unmatched junction nucleotides: 7. CDR3 size: 16 residues. CDR1 and CDR2 (germline): MNHNY, SVGAGI (reference sequence). The CDR3, as DNA: TGTGCCAGCAGTTTACGGGACAGGGGCCAATCCTACGAGCAGTACTTC. Protein product: CASSLRDRGQSYEQYF.

The chain combines TRBV7-9 with TRBJ2-7; 8 bases align to TRBD1. Trimming removed 5 bases from V and 2 bases from J; junction bases left unmatched: 8. Germline loops: CDR1 SEHNR, CDR2 FQNEAQ (reference sequence). The CDR3 loop spans 15 amino acids. Here the CDR3 DNA reads TGTGCCAGCAGCCCGGACAGGGAGGAAACCTACGAGCAGTACTTC. Protein: CASSPDREETYEQYF.

There are a few counts of this clone. The chain couples TRBV4-3 to TRBJ2-2, with D perhaps TRBD1 (5 bases). This CDR3 has 15 amino acids. The V end was cut by 0 bases, the J end by 7 bases, with 12 bases between. Germline CDR1 is LGHNA and CDR2 is YSLEER. The CDR3 reads CASSQDQGLFGELFF. DNA of the CDR3: TGCGCCAGCAGCCAAGACCAGGGATTATTCGGGGAGCTGTTTTTT.

The rearrangement uses TRBV15 and TRBJ1-2; possible D gene TRBD1, 5 bases. The length of the CDR3 is 12 residues. Germline V gives CDR1 LNHNV, CDR2 YYDKDF (reference sequence). Trimming removed 5 bases at V and 5 bases at J, with 9 bases between. CDR3 sequence (DNA): TGTGCCACCAGCGGATCAGGGTATGGCTACACCTTC. Translating it yields CATSGSGYGYTF.

This chain links TRBV10-2 with TRBJ2-3, with 8 bases identical to TRBD1. The CDR3 runs 12 residues. V shed 7 bases and J 4 bases; nucleotides not matched to a gene: 1. Germline CDR1 reads WSHSY; CDR2 reads SAAADI. The CDR3: CASTGGADTQYF. The CDR3 coding sequence is TGCGCCAGCACAGGGGGCGCAGATACGCAGTATTTT.

The chain carries TRBV29-1 and TRBJ1-2; 7 bases map to TRBD1. Per germline, CDR1 SQVTM and CDR2 ANQGSEA. The CDR3 extends over 12 amino acids. The V and J ends lost 6 bases and 0 bases, in that order; junction bases with no gene match: 1. CDR3 in amino acids: CSVDRTNYGYTF. The CDR3 region has the DNA TGCAGCGTGGACAGGACTAACTATGGCTACACCTTC.

The count of this clone is one. The J gene is TRBJ2-3, the V gene TRBV5-1; 9 bases fit TRBD2. This CDR3 has 16 amino acids. V lost 4 bases to trimming and J lost 1 base; unmatched junction nucleotides: 7. The V gene's germline CDR1 is SGHRS and CDR2 YFSETQ. The CDR3 region is CASSPNVAGGTDTQYF. The CDR3, as DNA: TGCGCCAGCAGCCCTAATGTAGCGGGGGGCACAGATACGCAGTATTTT.

This chain joins TRBV4-1 and TRBJ2-7, with 7 bases fitting TRBD1. Germline lookup yields CDR1 MGHRA and CDR2 YSYEKL. CDR3 length equals 13 residues. The junction had 4 bases not matched to a gene; V was cut back by 4 bases and J by 4 bases. In DNA form, the CDR3 reads TGCGCCAGCAGCCCGGGACAGACTTACGAGCAGTACTTC. It specifies CASSPGQTYEQYF.

The chain employs TRBV1 and TRBJ2-7; TRBD1 was called by the table and not checked on the DNA. TRBV1 corresponds to a pseudogene. This CDR3 region has 18 residues. The CDR3 DNA is TGCACCAGCAGCCAAGAACCAATAGGGGAAAACGCCCCCTCCGAGCAGTACTTC. Translating it yields CTSSQEPIGENAPSEQYF.

The genes are TRBV7-9 and TRBJ1-6, with 8 positions matching TRBD1. V was clipped by 5 bases and J by 10 bases; unmatched bases: 13. CDR3 size: 16 residues. CDR1 is SEHNR and CDR2 is FQNEAQ in the germline V gene (reference sequence). CDR3 residues: CASSHFLSTGESPLHF. CDR3 sequence (DNA): TGTGCCAGCAGCCATTTTCTCTCGACAGGGGAATCACCCCTCCACTTT.

The CDR3 nucleotides are TGTGGTTGGGGACAGGGCCCAGATACGCAGTATTTT. It translates to CGWGQGPDTQYF. The genes are TRBV7-9 and TRBJ2-3; 9 positions agree with TRBD1. Looked up from germline, CDR1 is SEHNR and CDR2 is FQNEAQ (reference sequence). The length of the CDR3 is 12 residues.

This chain uses TRBV5-6 with TRBJ2-7; D is undetermined. This CDR3 is 14 amino acids long. Germline V gene data show CDR1 as SGHDT and CDR2 as YYEEEE. The V gene lost 7 bases and the J gene lost 0 bases, with 14 bases spanning the gap. The DNA of the CDR3 is TGTGCCAGCGAAGGTGGGCGCTTCTCCTACGAGCAGTACTTC. Protein: CASEGGRFSYEQYF.

The chain employs TRBV28 and TRBJ1-6, with D possibly matching TRBD1 (5 bases). The CDR3 length is 15 residues. The germline gives CDR1 MDHEN, CDR2 SYDVKM. Deletions cut 3 bases from V and 14 bases from J, with 20 bases between. The CDR3 DNA sequence: TGTGCCAGCAGTTTCAGGGATAAAGGGATTAGAGCCCTCCACTTT. Encoded protein: CASSFRDKGIRALHF. Looking up the rest from reference TRBV28 and TRBJ1-6 gives the full variable domain: DVKVTQSSRYLVKRTGEKVFLECVQDMDHENMFWYRQDPGLGLRLIYFSYDVKMKEKGDIPEGYSVSREKKERFSLILESASTNQTSMYLCASSFRDKGIRALHFGNGTRLTVT.

The chain joins TRBV5-6 to TRBJ2-7, with 8 bases lining up with TRBD1. Germline V gives CDR1 SGHDT, CDR2 YYEEEE. This CDR3 has 13 residues. Trimming took 3 bases from V and 5 from J; bases not matched to a gene: 4. The CDR3: CASSSDRVNEQYF. CDR3 nucleotide sequence: TGTGCCAGCAGCTCGGACAGGGTCAACGAGCAGTACTTC.

V and J are TRBV15 and TRBJ1-1; no definite D call. The V and J ends lost 4 bases and 7 bases respectively, with 13 bases between them. CDR3 size: 13 residues. CDR1 is LNHNV and CDR2 is YYDKDF in the germline V gene (reference sequence). The CDR3: CATSIAYLLEAFF. DNA of the CDR3: TGTGCCACCAGCATCGCCTACCTTCTTGAAGCTTTCTTT.

In its sample, this clone was seen a few times. The chain is built from TRBV7-9 and TRBJ1-1; 8 bases map to TRBD1. V dropped 4 bases and J dropped 0; count of bases not matched to a gene: 4. CDR3 length equals 15 residues. Germline CDR1 and CDR2: SEHNR and FQNEAQ (reference sequence). The CDR3 sequence is CASSSWTGLNTEAFF. The DNA of the CDR3 is TGTGCCAGCAGCTCCTGGACAGGGTTGAACACTGAAGCTTTCTTT.

The J gene is TRBJ2-1, the V gene TRBV11-2; 11 positions agree with TRBD2. Unmatched junction bases numbered 8, after V lost 2 bases and J lost 5 bases. Germline assignment: CDR1 SGHAT and CDR2 FQNNGV. The CDR3 consists of 17 residues. The CDR3 DNA sequence: TGTGCCAGCAGCTTACGAATAGCGGGGGGGCATAACAATGAGCAGTTCTTC. Encoded protein: CASSLRIAGGHNNEQFF.

The chain links TRBV6-5 to TRBJ2-1; 10 nucleotides line up with TRBD2. Germline CDR1 is MNHEY and CDR2 is SVGAGI. With V trimmed by 5 bases and J by 0 bases, 1 base remained unmatched. This CDR3 contains 15 residues. CDR3 amino acids: CASSLAGASYNEQFF. DNA for the CDR3: TGTGCCAGCAGTCTAGCGGGGGCCTCCTACAATGAGCAGTTCTTC.

This clone was seen a handful of times. The chain carries TRBV7-9 and TRBJ2-7, with D unclear. V lost 5 bases and J lost 0, with 20 bases in between. CDR3 length equals 17 residues. Germline CDR1 is SEHNR and CDR2 is FQNEAQ (reference sequence). The CDR3 protein is CASSNRSHRSTSYEQYF. CDR3 bases: TGTGCCAGCAGCAACCGTTCACACCGATCCACCTCCTACGAGCAGTACTTC. Full variable domain (remainder filled in from reference TRBV7-9 and TRBJ2-7): DTGVSQNPRHKITKRGQNVTFRCDPISEHNRLYWYRQTLGQGPEFLTYFQNEAQLEKSRLLSDRFSAERPKGSFSTLEIQRTEQGDSAMYLCASSNRSHRSTSYEQYFGPGTRLTVT.

The rearrangement joins TRBV19 to TRBJ1-5; D may be TRBD1 (5 bases). The CDR3 loop spans 15 amino acids. Germline values: CDR1 LNHDA, CDR2 SQIVND (reference sequence). The V end lost 4 bases, the J end lost 5 bases, and 15 bases lay between the germline ends. The CDR3 sequence is CASSTWPGIHQPQHF. The CDR3, as DNA: TGTGCCAGTAGTACCTGGCCAGGGATTCATCAGCCCCAGCATTTT.

This chain connects TRBV28 to TRBJ2-7; 7 bases are shared with TRBD2. The germline CDR1 and CDR2 sequences are MDHEN and SYDVKM. V trimming: 10 bases; J trimming: 13 bases; junction bases outside the gene matches: 13. The CDR3 sequence is 11 residues long. The chain's CDR3 is CATAGAGAQYF. The CDR3, as DNA: TGTGCCACCGCCGGGGCGGGAGCGCAATACTTC.

This sequence joins TRBV28 and TRBJ1-3, with D perhaps TRBD1 (6 bases). CDR1 and CDR2 from the germline V gene are MDHEN and SYDVKM. V was clipped by 6 bases and J by 4 bases, with 13 bases between them. The CDR3 totals 14 residues. CDR3 sequence (DNA): TGTGCCAGCAGCCCCCCCGGGACAGGAAACACCATATATTTT. Its protein product is CASSPPGTGNTIYF.

The V gene is TRBV5-1, the J gene TRBJ1-1; possibly TRBD1 for D (6 bases). V shed 4 bases and J shed 1 base, with 14 bases lying between them. The length of the CDR3 is 15 residues. Germline V gene data show CDR1 as SGHRS and CDR2 as YFSETQ. CDR3: CASSPMGRGNTEAFF. CDR3 nucleotide sequence: TGCGCCAGCAGCCCAATGGGCAGGGGGAACACTGAAGCTTTCTTT.

The genes are TRBV7-9 and TRBJ2-5; a possible D gene is TRBD1 (6 bases). V dropped 4 bases and J dropped 0 bases, with 15 bases sitting between them. This CDR3 region has 16 residues. The germline CDR1 and CDR2 sequences are SEHNR and FQNEAQ (reference sequence). The chain's CDR3 is CASSSPGDVYQETQYF. The CDR3, as DNA: TGTGCCAGCAGCTCCCCAGGGGACGTGTACCAAGAGACCCAGTACTTC.

As concerns this clone: The same CDR3 is also encoded by other DNA sequences in this sample. The genes are TRBV7-8 and TRBJ1-1, with D perhaps matching TRBD1 (5 bases). Deletions cut 4 bases from V and 1 base from J, with 7 bases between. This CDR3 has 13 residues. The germline CDR1 and CDR2 sequences are SGHVS and FQNEAQ. The CDR3 nucleotides read TGTGCCAGCAGCTCCGACAGGAACACTGAAGCTTTCTTT. It is translated as CASSSDRNTEAFF.

This clone has only one observation. V is TRBV29-1 and J is TRBJ2-3, with 11 bases that match TRBD1. This CDR3 contains 14 residues. CDR1 and CDR2 (germline): SQVTM, ANQGSEA. After removal of 3 bases from V and 5 bases from J, the junction contained 4 bases not matched to a gene. CDR3 sequence: CSVEDRGRGDTQYF. CDR3 sequence (DNA): TGCAGCGTTGAGGACAGGGGGCGCGGAGATACGCAGTATTTT.

The V and J genes are TRBV4-2 and TRBJ1-5, with D possibly matching TRBD1 (6 bases). The CDR3 is 15 residues long. V lost 1 base to trimming and J lost 1 base, with 8 bases between them. The germline gives CDR1 LGHNA, CDR2 YNFKEQ. CDR3 coding DNA: TGTGCCAGCAGCCAAGCAACAGGGAGCAATCAGCCCCAGCATTTT. This sequence encodes CASSQATGSNQPQHF.

CDR3 loop: CASSLSGRSNTGELFF. CDR3 DNA sequence: TGTGCCAGCAGTTTATCAGGGAGGTCGAACACCGGGGAGCTGTTTTTT. The genes are TRBV27 and TRBJ2-2, with TRBD2 as a possible D gene (6 bases). Trimming shortened V by 0 bases and J by 0 bases, and 8 bases separated the two germline ends. CDR1 and CDR2 from the germline V gene are MNHEY and SMNVEV (reference sequence). The CDR3 consists of 16 residues.